Below are 10 T cell receptor beta chains sequenced from a single sample in a study of shared clonotypes between healthy human individuals. Sequencing was performed with immunoSEQ multiplex PCR; in TCRdb, only in-frame clones are kept and a portion is missing. The sample has some 2 million clones; about 95% are singletons. Positively selected for CCR7, the CD45RO-negative cells used as naive CD8 cells excluded terminally differentiated effector memory CD45RA+ cells. Material: naive CD8+ T cells sorted from blood. Source of these receptors: a man aged 18 to 29 in good health.

The gene calls are TRBV7-3 and TRBJ2-2; TRBD2 matches at 7 bases. The germline V gene encodes CDR1 SGHTA and CDR2 FQGTGA. The CDR3 has 13 residues. After removal of 6 bases from V and 6 bases from J, the junction contained 4 bases not matched to a gene. The CDR3 DNA reads TGTGCCAGCAGTTCTGGACTAGCCGGGGAGCTGTTTTTT. Its translation is CASSSGLAGELFF.

Concerning this clone: The same CDR3 is also encoded by other DNA sequences in this sample. The J gene is TRBJ2-7, the V gene TRBV5-1; no clear D gene. Germline V lookup: CDR1 SGHRS, CDR2 YFSETQ. CDR3 length: 13 amino acids. Trimming pared 4 bases from V and 0 bases from J, leaving 8 bases between. The CDR3 DNA reads TGCGCCAGCAGCCTGGTTGGCTCCTACGAGCAGTACTTC. This encodes CASSLVGSYEQYF.

The chain carries TRBV5-1 and TRBJ2-3; D gene ambiguous. CDR3 size: 15 residues. The germline V gene has CDR1 SGHRS and CDR2 YFSETQ. Trimming pared 2 bases from V and 2 bases from J, leaving 12 bases between. The CDR3: CASSFGPKDTDTQYF. DNA for the CDR3: TGCGCCAGCAGCTTCGGACCCAAAGACACAGATACGCAGTATTTT.

The J gene is TRBJ1-1, the V gene TRBV5-6; 7 nucleotides agree with TRBD1. The CDR3 contains 14 residues. The V gene's germline CDR1 is SGHDT and CDR2 YYEEEE. Germline trimming cut 0 bases from V and 6 bases from J; bases unmatched to any gene: 5. In nucleotides, the CDR3 is TGTGCCAGCAGCTTGGGACAGGGAATCTCTGAAGCTTTCTTT. Translated: CASSLGQGISEAFF.

This clone was seen just once. The CDR3 bases are TGTGCCAGCAGCTCCGGGACTAGCGGCTACAATGAGCAGTTCTTC. It specifies CASSSGTSGYNEQFF. The chain recombines TRBV11-3 with TRBJ2-1; 11 bases map to TRBD2. CDR3 length: 15 amino acids. The J segment lost 3 bases and the V segment lost 4 bases, leaving 2 bases of the junction unmatched. Per the germline V gene, CDR1 is SGHNT and CDR2 is YENEEA.

As concerns this clone: Other nucleotide sequences from this sample produce the same CDR3. The rearrangement links TRBV9 to TRBJ2-7; the D gene could be TRBD1 or TRBD2 (5 bases each). The CDR3 is made up of 14 amino acids. Germline CDR1 is SGDLS and CDR2 is YYNGEE. V was trimmed by 2 bases and J by 4 bases, leaving 13 bases between them. The CDR3: CASSVGAGGYEQYF. In DNA, the CDR3 is TGTGCCAGCAGCGTCGGGGCCGGAGGTTACGAGCAGTACTTC.

The rearrangement uses TRBV30 and TRBJ2-7; a possible D gene is TRBD1 (6 bases). Germline CDR1 and CDR2: GTSNPN and SVGIG (reference sequence). CDR3 size: 11 residues. Trimming left V 5 bases short and J 6 bases short, with 11 bases between. The CDR3 reads CAWETGLEQYF. The DNA of the CDR3 is TGTGCCTGGGAAACAGGGCTCGAGCAGTACTTC.

The chain links TRBV9 to TRBJ1-1, with 8 bases lining up with TRBD1. The germline gives CDR1 SGDLS, CDR2 YYNGEE. The junction had 6 bases not matched to a gene; V was cut back by 2 bases and J by 6 bases. This CDR3 contains 14 residues. CDR3 coding DNA: TGTGCCAGCAGCGTTTATCCACAGGGGGCTGAAGCTTTCTTT. It codes for CASSVYPQGAEAFF.

The J gene is TRBJ2-1, the V gene TRBV9; tentatively, D is TRBD1 or TRBD2 (5 bases each). Germline lookup yields CDR1 SGDLS and CDR2 YYNGEE. The CDR3 extends over 15 amino acids. V was pared by 0 bases and J by 9 bases, with 16 bases between. For the CDR3, the DNA is TGTGCCAGCAGCGTAGGAGGGGCAGGGATCGGTGAGCAGTTCTTC. It yields the protein CASSVGGAGIGEQFF.

The chain has TRBV28 and TRBJ2-5; D might be TRBD2 (5 bases). The V end was cut by 4 bases, the J end by 2 bases, with 8 bases between. Germline loops: CDR1 MDHEN, CDR2 SYDVKM. This CDR3 has 13 amino acids. The CDR3 nucleotides read TGTGCCAGCAGTTACACGGGACAAGAGACCCAGTACTTC. This translates into CASSYTGQETQYF.